The clone carrying this TCR beta chain was observed a handful of times. Its antigen is as yet unknown. This entry belongs to a study of vaccination and CD4 T cells after COVID-19. This CDR3 contains 16 residues. Germline V gene lookup returns CDR1 DFQATT and CDR2 SNEGSKA (reference sequence). V was pared by 3 bases and J by 0 bases, with 8 bases of the junction left unmatched. Sequencing of cultured CD4+ T cell DNA used the Oncomine TCR Beta short-read assay. Genomic DNA was extracted from cultured CD4+ T cells. TCRdb reprocessed the PCR reads via MiXCR and lists one record per CDR3 protein. This sample has about 9,700 distinct CDR3 sequences, with 30% to 45% found just once. Treatment of the sample: roughly 10-day PBMC culture with coronavirus spike peptide pools or control peptides (ViraFEST assay). Prior to the COVID-19 pandemic (2011-2018), the unexposed donor's CD4+ T cells were collected. Cultures of PBMCs, about 2 million per well, were set up with 10 IU/ml IL-2 and around 9.9 ug/ml peptide pools.

This TCR derives from a human donor in good health. Sequencing was carried out using CD4+ T cells from blood, cultured in vitro. The chain joins TRBV20-1 to TRBJ2-7; the match to TRBD2 covers 10 bases. The CDR3 sequence: CSASGGLALSSYEQYF. CDR3 nucleotide sequence: TGCAGTGCTAGCGGGGGACTAGCGTTAAGCTCCTACGAGCAGTACTTC.